What follows are 16 T cell receptor beta chains derived from one specimen sequenced in a study of CD8+CD57+ T cells in acquired aplastic anemia (dated by TCRdb to 2016 to 2019). Sequenced using an Illumina HiSeq 2000. Genomic DNA was used as template for profiling of TCR beta VDJ combinations and CDR3 sequences. The public sequencing data were trimmed at Q25 with fastp and processed into clonotypes with MiXCR by TCRdb, which kept only in-frame beta chains. Duplicate CDR3 protein sequences are folded into a single record with the most common DNA and genes. The sample has some 150,000 distinct CDR3 sequences on record, 35% to 50% of them singletons. The ten largest make up less than 8.5% of the sample. Material: sorted CD4+, CD8+, or CD8+CD57+ T cells (not recorded which) from PBMCs. The receptors were sampled from a human donor in good health, serving as a control.

A note on this clonotype: The junction and the germline gene differ at one end; a read error may be behind it. This rearrangement joins TRBV10-1 to TRBJ2-2; 10 bases fit TRBD1. Germline CDR1 reads WNHNN; CDR2 reads SYGVQD (reference sequence). The CDR3 is 15 amino acids. The CDR3 is CAGSDGTGETGELFF. The CDR3 bases are TGCGCCGGCAGTGATGGGACAGGGGAAACCGGGGAGCTGTTTTTT.

This rearrangement joins TRBV24-1 to TRBJ2-4; tentatively, D is TRBD2 (5 bases). Germline lookup yields CDR1 KGHDR and CDR2 SFDVKD. There are 14 residues in the CDR3. Trimming took 3 bases from V and 10 from J, leaving 15 bases between them. This CDR3 is CATSDDGISGIQYF. The CDR3 bases are TGTGCCACCAGTGATGACGGGATTTCAGGAATTCAGTACTTC.

This clonotype was detected ten times or more. The V and J genes are TRBV29-1 and TRBJ2-7; 9 positions agree with TRBD2. The CDR3 has 14 residues. The V segment lost 6 bases and the J segment 2 bases; nucleotides outside the gene matches: 8. Germline V CDR1 and CDR2: SQVTM, ANQGSEA. The CDR3 spells CSVHGLASPYEQYF. CDR3 sequence (DNA): TGCAGCGTACATGGACTAGCGTCCCCCTACGAGCAGTACTTC.

V and J are TRBV20-1 and TRBJ2-1; 11 bases agree with TRBD2. This CDR3 comprises 13 residues. V lost 6 bases, J lost 4 bases, and 2 bases stayed unmatched. Germline-derived CDR1 and CDR2 are DFQATT and SNEGSKA (reference sequence). The CDR3 reads CSARLAGYNEQFF. Written as DNA, the CDR3 is TGCAGTGCGCGACTAGCGGGGTACAATGAGCAGTTCTTC.

This clonotype was seen ten or more times. The chain recombines TRBV9 with TRBJ2-7; no definite D call. Trimming removed 10 bases from V and 9 bases from J, with 11 bases in between. Germline loops: CDR1 SGDLS, CDR2 YYNGEE. The CDR3 has 9 amino acids. The CDR3 DNA reads TGTGCCCCCACATGGGGGCAGTACTTC. The encoded protein is CAPTWGQYF.

This clonotype has a count of ten or more. The rearrangement joins TRBV7-2 to TRBJ2-7; tentative D call: TRBD1 (6 bases). V gave up 1 base and J gave up 3 bases, with 10 bases separating them. CDR3 size: 14 residues. From germline, CDR1 is SGHTA and CDR2 FQGNSA. DNA of the CDR3: TGTGCCAGCAGCTTAGGTGGGACAAGCTACGAGCAGTACTTC. This sequence encodes CASSLGGTSYEQYF.

The chain links TRBV19 to TRBJ1-2; 9 positions match TRBD1. Germline assignment: CDR1 LNHDA and CDR2 SQIVND (reference sequence). J gave up 4 bases and V 3 bases, and 12 bases lay outside the gene matches. CDR3 length: 17 amino acids. CDR3 loop: CASSMAGTGFGSYGYTF. CDR3 sequence (DNA): TGTGCCAGTAGTATGGCCGGGACAGGGTTTGGGAGCTATGGCTACACCTTC.

CDR3 in amino acids: CASSQGTASYEQYF. The CDR3 DNA reads as TGCGCCAGCAGCCAAGGGACGGCTTCCTACGAGCAGTACTTC. The rearrangement joins TRBV4-3 to TRBJ2-5; no firm D call. The J call may be in error: the DNA end matches TRBJ2-7 better. Germline V CDR1 and CDR2: LGHNA, YSLEER. The CDR3 spans 14 residues.

This clonotype was observed many times. This chain joins TRBV5-5 and TRBJ2-7; D is undetermined. With 5 bases removed from V and 5 bases from J, the gap between germline ends came to 11 bases. Per germline, CDR1 SGHKS and CDR2 YYEKEE (reference sequence). The CDR3 is 12 amino acids. The CDR3 reads CASSLTRNEQYF. In DNA form, the CDR3 reads TGTGCCAGCAGTTTAACCAGGAACGAGCAGTACTTC.

This chain joins TRBV19 and TRBJ1-2, with a tentative D call TRBD1 (6 bases). Germline assignment: CDR1 LNHDA and CDR2 SQIVND (reference sequence). This CDR3 is built from 15 residues. V shed 6 bases and J shed 0 bases, with 14 bases lying between them. The CDR3 DNA is TGTGCCAGTAGGGAAGCGACAGGCCCTAACTATGGCTACACCTTC. It codes for CASREATGPNYGYTF.

This clonotype was seen many times. V and J are TRBV7-7 and TRBJ2-1, with 12 bases fitting TRBD2. CDR3 length: 19 residues. J gave up 10 bases and V 1 base, and 17 bases lay outside the gene matches. The germline V gene has CDR1 SSHAT and CDR2 FNYEAQ (reference sequence). The CDR3 coding sequence is TGTGCCAGCAGCTTAGTATATGGAGGGCTAGCGGGGGGGGAAGGAGAGCAGTTCTTC. This encodes CASSLVYGGLAGGEGEQFF. Combining the CDR3 with reference TRBV7-7 and TRBJ2-1 gives the whole variable domain GAGVSQSPRYKVTKRGQDVTLRCDPISSHATLYWYQQALGQGPEFLTYFNYEAQPDKSGLPSDRFSAERPEGSISTLTIQRTEQRDSAMYRCASSLVYGGLAGGEGEQFFGPGTRLTVL.

V is TRBV24-1 and J is TRBJ1-2; maybe TRBD1 (5 bases). V was shortened by 4 bases and J by 9 bases, with 20 bases between the two germline ends. The germline gives CDR1 KGHDR, CDR2 SFDVKD. CDR3 size: 15 residues. CDR3 sequence (DNA): TGTGCCACCAGTGACCGGGGGGGTGGCCGGGGGAGCTACACCTTC. This sequence encodes CATSDRGGGRGSYTF.

A few counts support this clonotype. CDR3 DNA: TGCAGCGTCACGCGGGACCTAAACACTGAAGCTTTCTTT. Its translation is CSVTRDLNTEAFF. This chain joins TRBV29-1 and TRBJ1-1; a weak D match, TRBD1 (5 bases). CDR3 length: 13 residues. In germline, CDR1 is SQVTM, CDR2 ANQGSEA. The V and J ends lost 6 bases and 2 bases respectively, with 13 bases between them. The variable domain in full, with the rest retrieved from reference TRBV29-1 and TRBJ1-1, is SAVISQKPSRDICQRGTSLTIQCQVDSQVTMMFWYRQQPGQSLTLIATANQGSEATYESGFVIDKFPISRPNLTFSTLTVSNMSPEDSSIYLCSVTRDLNTEAFFGQGTRLTVV.

The V and J genes are TRBV27 and TRBJ1-1; tentatively, D is TRBD1 (5 bases). The CDR3 has 13 residues. Trimming shortened V by 3 bases and J by 4 bases, and 9 bases separated the two germline ends. Per germline, CDR1 MNHEY and CDR2 SMNVEV (reference sequence). Here the CDR3 reads CASSFREGTEAFF. The DNA of the CDR3 is TGTGCCAGCAGTTTCAGGGAGGGCACTGAAGCTTTCTTT.

The CDR3 loop reads CASSLAVFMTVLEETQYF. DNA for the CDR3: TGCGCCAGCAGCTTGGCCGTTTTTATGACAGTACTCGAAGAGACCCAGTACTTC. The gene calls are TRBV5-1 and TRBJ2-5; D perhaps matches TRBD1 (5 bases). The CDR3 sequence is 18 residues long. Trimming took off 0 bases at V and 3 bases at J, with 21 bases between the two ends. CDR1 SGHRS and CDR2 YFSETQ come from the germline V gene. Together with reference TRBV5-1 and TRBJ2-5, the CDR3 gives the full variable domain: KAGVTQTPRYLIKTRGQQVTLSCSPISGHRSVSWYQQTPGQGLQFLFEYFSETQRNKGNFPGRFSGRQFSNSRSEMNVSTLELGDSALYLCASSLAVFMTVLEETQYFGPGTRLLVL.

This clonotype has a count of ten or more. This rearrangement joins TRBV6-1 to TRBJ1-6; TRBD1 is a possible D gene (5 bases). The CDR3 is made up of 17 amino acids. The germline CDR1 and CDR2 sequences are MNHNS and SASEGT. The V end lost 0 bases, the J end lost 9 bases, and 18 bases lay between the germline ends. The CDR3 is CASSEADRTGGGSPLHF. For the CDR3, the DNA is TGTGCCAGCAGTGAAGCGGATCGGACGGGGGGAGGTTCACCCCTCCACTTT.